Following are 6 T cell receptor beta chains from one sample sequenced in a study of response to subunit inactivated influenza vaccine. TCRdb called the RT-PCR reads again in MiXCR, with one record for every CDR3 protein. Among almost 600,000 distinct CDR3 sequences listed, 14% were seen once. The sequences come from PBMCs from blood, collected approximately 13 days after vaccination. Receptors were obtained from a man aged 50-59 years who received an inactivated influenza vaccine.

This clonotype was counted ten times or more. The chain couples TRBV12-3 or TRBV12-4 to TRBJ2-7; D unclear. This CDR3 has 15 residues. V shed 3 bases and J shed 5 bases, with 17 bases lying between them. The CDR3 is CASSFLGFARNEQYF. DNA for the CDR3: TGTGCCAGCAGTTTTCTTGGGTTTGCAAGGAACGAGCAGTACTTC.

At least ten counts were recorded for this clonotype. The DNA of the CDR3 is TGCAGTGCTAGGGCCCCGCTGGGTCCACAAGAGACCCAGTACTTC. Translation gives CSARAPLGPQETQYF. This chain uses TRBV20-1 with TRBJ2-5; D gene unclear. The CDR3 is 15 residues long. The V gene lost 3 bases and the J gene lost 2 bases, with 16 bases spanning the gap. Germline V gene sequence: CDR1 DFQATT, CDR2 SNEGSKA (reference sequence).

This clonotype was recorded a few times. This chain uses TRBV4-3 with TRBJ1-2; weak D call: TRBD1 (5 bases). The CDR3 consists of 15 residues. V was shortened by 2 bases and J by 6 bases, with 16 bases between the two germline ends. CDR1 LGHNA and CDR2 YSLEER come from the germline V gene. CDR3 region: CASSQLGTAGDGYTF. The CDR3 bases are TGCGCCAGCAGCCAACTGGGGACCGCGGGTGATGGCTACACCTTC.

The table lists this clonotype with a few counts. The J gene is TRBJ1-2, the V gene TRBV15, with a tentative D call TRBD1 (6 bases). V lost 3 bases to trimming and J lost 5 bases, with 13 bases between them. CDR1 is LNHNV and CDR2 is YYDKDF in the germline V gene (reference sequence). CDR3 length: 14 amino acids. The CDR3 DNA follows: TGTGCCACCAGCAGGGACAGTGAGGTATATGGCTACACCTTC. Protein product: CATSRDSEVYGYTF.

This clonotype was observed many times. The rearrangement uses TRBV15 and TRBJ2-1, with no clear D. Trimming cost V 1 base and J 8 bases, with 9 bases left between them. The germline V gene encodes CDR1 LNHNV and CDR2 YYDKDF (reference sequence). This CDR3 comprises 13 residues. The CDR3 bases are TGTGCCACCAGCAGAGGGCTACAATATGAGCAGTTCTTC. As protein: CATSRGLQYEQFF.

This clonotype was detected only a few times. The gene calls are TRBV5-1 and TRBJ2-1; 9 bases are shared with TRBD2. This CDR3 contains 16 residues. V trimming: 3 bases; J trimming: 5 bases; junction bases outside the gene matches: 9. Germline assignment: CDR1 SGHRS and CDR2 YFSETQ. The CDR3 is CASSSTSGRLDNEQFF. In nucleotides, the CDR3 is TGCGCCAGCAGCTCTACGAGCGGGAGGTTAGACAATGAGCAGTTCTTC. Drawing the rest from reference TRBV5-1 and TRBJ2-1, the complete variable domain is KAGVTQTPRYLIKTRGQQVTLSCSPISGHRSVSWYQQTPGQGLQFLFEYFSETQRNKGNFPGRFSGRQFSNSRSEMNVSTLELGDSALYLCASSSTSGRLDNEQFFGPGTRLTVL.